This T cell receptor (beta chain) was sequenced for a study of shared clonotypes between healthy human individuals. Findings and limits, study-wide: The naive CD4 repertoires of several donors were compared, and about 5% of clonotypes were shared.

Naive CD8 cells were CD45RO-negative, positively selected for CCR7, excluding terminally differentiated effector memory CD45RA+ cells. The donors were all Caucasian adults (living in Nashville, Tennessee). Regarding this clone: Its antigen is currently unknown. A much larger clonotype is one base distant, so this may be a read error. At the DNA level, this CDR3 is encoded by other sequences in the same sample as well.

TCRdb keeps only in-frame clones here, not all; method: immunoSEQ multiplex PCR. The sample holds some 1,900,000 clones, approximately 95% seen once. V shed 4 bases and J shed 1 base, with 7 bases lying between them. The V gene's germline CDR1 is MNHEY and CDR2 SMNVEV (reference sequence). The CDR3 sequence is 14 residues long. What was sequenced was naive CD8+ T cells sorted from blood. The clonotype was recovered from a man aged 18-30 years in good health. V and J are TRBV27 and TRBJ2-2; D ambiguous. CDR3 DNA: TGTGCCAGCAGTTCCGGGCAGAACACCGGGGAGCTGTTTTTT. This translates into CASSSGQNTGELFF.